The source of this TCR beta chain is a study of blood T cells in healthy people across ages. Across the study: Template switching picked up about one barcoded beta molecule for each two T cells. Study results and caveats: Among T cells, TCR beta diversity per million cells dropped roughly linearly as age rose.

The V gene's germline CDR1 is KGHDR and CDR2 SFDVKD. This CDR3 contains 16 residues. Russia was home to the donors, healthy Caucasian individuals aged roughly 6 to 100. Each sample used at least 6 million PBMCs. A J-beta primer mix and a sample-barcoded 5' primer were used in a second PCR of roughly 6 to 11 cycles. Each CDR3 protein gets one entry after TCRdb re-called the 5' RACE reads with MiXCR. The sample contains about 1,800,000 distinct CDR3 sequences, 28% of which appear only once. With respect to this clonotype: Its specificity is unknown. A clone one base away is much larger, so this may be a read error.

The sequence was obtained from a woman aged 25 to 39 in good health. Sequenced material: blood. The V call is TRBV24-1, the J call TRBJ2-1, with 7 bases aligning to TRBD1. The closer fit of TRBJ2-7 to the DNA end suggests the J call may be wrong. In nucleotides, the CDR3 is TGTGCCACCAGTGATACCGGGACAGAGATATACAATGAGCAGTACTTC. As protein: CATSDTGTEIYNEQYF.